These T cell receptor beta chains were read from a single sample in a study of molecular identifiers for immune sequencing clone quantification. TCRdb reanalysed the PCR reads using MiXCR and keeps one entry per CDR3 protein. In the table there are approximately 550,000 distinct CDR3 sequences, roughly 25% of which are singletons. The sequenced sample consisted of naive CD8+ T cells from blood, with Jurkat cell RNA spiked in. These receptors were taken from a human donor in good health. Some libraries in this study had Jurkat cell RNA spiked in. Each CDR3 is given with its conserved first and last residue. Each record gives: clone size, V gene, CDR3 length, J gene, D gene, CDR3 DNA, CDR3 protein. D genes are given only for firm matches. The size entry is marked missing in some rows and otherwise reads once, few, many or a size class.

size: -
V: TRBV29-1
length: 14
J: TRBJ1-1
D: -
DNA: TGCAGCGTTGGAGGGCCAGGGCCCGACCCGGGGGCTTTCTTT
CDR3: CSVGGPGPDPGAFF

size: -
V: TRBV4-3
length: 15
J: TRBJ2-1
D: -
DNA: TGCGCCAGCAGCCAAGATGTTTGGCTAGGGGACGATCAGTTCTTC
CDR3: CASSQDVWLGDDQFF

size: many
V: TRBV6-2/TRBV6-3
length: 14
J: TRBJ2-7
D: -
DNA: TGTGCCAGCAGTTACCCCGGGGAAGTCTACGAGCAGTACTTC
CDR3: CASSYPGEVYEQYF

size: -
V: TRBV28
length: 16
J: TRBJ2-1
D: TRBD2
DNA: TGTGCCAGCAGTTTCAGACTAGCGGGAGGTGGTAATGAGCAGTTCTTC
CDR3: CASSFRLAGGGNEQFF

size: many
V: TRBV9
length: 15
J: TRBJ2-3
D: -
DNA: TGTGCCAGCAGCGTAGCCGGGCAGTTCACAGATACGCAGTATTTT
CDR3: CASSVAGQFTDTQYF

size: many
V: TRBV20-1
length: 12
J: TRBJ1-1
D: -
DNA: TGCAGTGAGCTTTCGAGAGAAGGGGGAGCTTTCTTT
CDR3: CSELSREGGAFF

size: many
V: TRBV5-1
length: 17
J: TRBJ2-1
D: -
DNA: TGCGCCAGCAGCAAGAAATCCCCCGCAAGCTCCTACAATGAGCAGTTCTTC
CDR3: CASSKKSPASSYNEQFF

size: few
V: TRBV6-2/TRBV6-3
length: 16
J: TRBJ2-7
D: TRBD2
DNA: TGTGCCAGCAGTCCCTACGTCGGTAGCGGGACTTACGAGCAGTACTTC
CDR3: CASSPYVGSGTYEQYF

size: -
V: TRBV7-9
length: 12
J: TRBJ1-3
D: -
DNA: TGTGCCCTCCTTTTCTCTGGAAACACCATATATTTT
CDR3: CALLFSGNTIYF

size: many
V: TRBV13
length: 14
J: TRBJ2-3
D: -
DNA: TGTGCCAGCAGCTTGCGCGGGAGCACAGATACGCAGTATTTT
CDR3: CASSLRGSTDTQYF

size: -
V: TRBV7-6
length: 16
J: TRBJ2-7
D: -
DNA: TGTGCCAGCAGCTTCGGACCCTCCCAGGGCCCCTACGAGCAGTACTTC
CDR3: CASSFGPSQGPYEQYF

size: -
V: TRBV20-1
length: 14
J: TRBJ1-2
D: TRBD1
DNA: TGCAGTTCCCAGCCCCACAGGGGAACCTATGGCTACACCTTC
CDR3: CSSQPHRGTYGYTF

size: once
V: TRBV2
length: 18
J: TRBJ2-3
D: -
DNA: TGTGCCAGCAGCGAGCACCAAAGGGACTTCCATTCCGGAGATACGCAGTATTTT
CDR3: CASSEHQRDFHSGDTQYF

size: -
V: TRBV7-9
length: 13
J: TRBJ2-1
D: -
DNA: TGTGCCAGCAGGTCGGGGGCCAGCAATGAGCAGTTCTTC
CDR3: CASRSGASNEQFF

size: -
V: TRBV20-1
length: 13
J: TRBJ2-7
D: -
DNA: TGCAGTGCCACTACCGGGACCTCCTACGAGCAGTACTTC
CDR3: CSATTGTSYEQYF

size: many
V: TRBV6-2/TRBV6-3
length: 12
J: TRBJ1-5
D: -
DNA: TGTGCCAGCAGCGACGGGGGGCAGCCCCAGCATTTT
CDR3: CASSDGGQPQHF

size: -
V: TRBV7-8
length: 13
J: TRBJ2-1
D: -
DNA: TGTGCCAGCAGCTTATTTTCCGGCAGGGAGCAGTTCTTC
CDR3: CASSLFSGREQFF

size: -
V: TRBV2
length: 17
J: TRBJ2-3
D: TRBD1
DNA: TGTGCCAGCAGTGAAGTGGCAACGGGACAGGCAGAGGATACGCAGTATTTT
CDR3: CASSEVATGQAEDTQYF

size: few
V: TRBV25-1
length: 11
J: TRBJ2-3
D: -
DNA: TGTGCCAGCAGGCTGATTGATACGCAGTATTTT
CDR3: CASRLIDTQYF

size: -
V: TRBV5-6
length: 11
J: TRBJ2-5
D: -
DNA: TGTGCCAGCAGCTCCCAGGGGTACCAGTACTTC
CDR3: CASSSQGYQYF

size: -
V: TRBV11-3
length: 14
J: TRBJ2-2
D: -
DNA: TGTGCCAGCAGCTTATACCGGTTCGACGGGGAGCTGTTTTTT
CDR3: CASSLYRFDGELFF

size: -
V: TRBV7-9
length: 16
J: TRBJ2-2
D: -
DNA: TGTGCCAGCAGCCGGGCAACAGGGCGGAACACCGGGGAGCTGTTTTTT
CDR3: CASSRATGRNTGELFF

size: -
V: TRBV5-3
length: 18
J: TRBJ2-5
D: -
DNA: TGTGCCAGCAGCTTGGACCCTTCGGTGCAGACTCAATGGGAGACCCAGTACTTC
CDR3: CASSLDPSVQTQWETQYF

size: -
V: TRBV7-6
length: 13
J: TRBJ2-6
D: -
DNA: TGTGCCAGCAGCTTAGGTGGGGCCAACGTCCCGACTTTC
CDR3: CASSLGGANVPTF

size: -
V: TRBV30
length: 15
J: TRBJ1-5
D: -
DNA: TGTGCCTGGAGTGTATCGGGGTATAGCAATCAGCCCCAGCATTTT
CDR3: CAWSVSGYSNQPQHF

size: few
V: TRBV28
length: 16
J: TRBJ1-5
D: -
DNA: TGTGCCAGCAGTTTAACCGGTCCGCTGGGCAATCAGCCCCAGCATTTT
CDR3: CASSLTGPLGNQPQHF

size: -
V: TRBV5-6
length: 15
J: TRBJ2-3
D: -
DNA: TGTGCCAGCAGCTACTGGGTTTTCCCGACAGATACGCAGTATTTT
CDR3: CASSYWVFPTDTQYF

size: few
V: TRBV20-1
length: 12
J: TRBJ1-1
D: -
DNA: TGCAGTGAAGGCGGCATGAACACTGAAGCTTTCTTT
CDR3: CSEGGMNTEAFF

size: -
V: TRBV10-2
length: 14
J: TRBJ1-4
D: -
DNA: TGCGCCAGCACCGCTGACTGGGGTAATGAAAAACTGTTTTTT
CDR3: CASTADWGNEKLFF

size: -
V: TRBV6-2/TRBV6-3
length: 15
J: TRBJ2-1
D: TRBD1
DNA: TGTGCCAGCAGTTCCTTAGGACAGGGGGCGAATGAGCAGTTCTTC
CDR3: CASSSLGQGANEQFF

size: -
V: TRBV6-1
length: 19
J: TRBJ2-1
D: TRBD1
DNA: TGTGCCAGCAGTGAAGAGAGACAGGGGGCGAATCTCCTCTTTGGGGAGCAGTTCTTC
CDR3: CASSEERQGANLLFGEQFF

size: -
V: TRBV28
length: 15
J: TRBJ1-2
D: -
DNA: TGTGCCAGCAGTTTTATAGCAGGGTCGGGCTATGGCTGCACCTTC
CDR3: CASSFIAGSGYGCTF

size: -
V: TRBV7-6
length: 16
J: TRBJ2-7
D: -
DNA: TGTGCCAGCAGCTCCAGGGCAGGGATAGCCTCCTACGAGCAGTACTTC
CDR3: CASSSRAGIASYEQYF

size: -
V: TRBV6-2/TRBV6-3
length: 17
J: TRBJ2-2
D: -
DNA: TGTGCCAGCAGTTACGTGGAGGCAGGGTGGTTCACCGGGGAGCTGTTTTTT
CDR3: CASSYVEAGWFTGELFF

size: -
V: TRBV12-3/TRBV12-4
length: 14
J: TRBJ2-7
D: -
DNA: TGTGCCAGCAGACCCCGAGGAGGGCCTGTAGAGCAGTACTTC
CDR3: CASRPRGGPVEQYF

size: -
V: TRBV3-1
length: 20
J: TRBJ2-3
D: TRBD2
DNA: TGTGCCAGCAGCCAAGAGGCTAGCGGGGAGGTTACCTTCGACACAGATACGCAGTATTTT
CDR3: CASSQEASGEVTFDTDTQYF

size: few
V: TRBV7-9
length: 14
J: TRBJ2-1
D: TRBD2
DNA: TGTGCCAGCAGGCTAGCGGGGGACTACAATGAGCAGTTCTTC
CDR3: CASRLAGDYNEQFF

size: -
V: TRBV30
length: 15
J: TRBJ2-7
D: TRBD2
DNA: TGTGCCTGGGGTTCCCCCCTAGCGGGGGGATACGAGCAGTACTTC
CDR3: CAWGSPLAGGYEQYF

size: -
V: TRBV5-1
length: 15
J: TRBJ2-7
D: -
DNA: TGCGCCAGCAGCACCCGACAGTTTGCGGAGTACGAGCAGTACTTC
CDR3: CASSTRQFAEYEQYF

size: many
V: TRBV20-1
length: 12
J: TRBJ1-1
D: -
DNA: TGCAGTGCTAGAGAAGGAGGCACTGAAGCTTTCTTT
CDR3: CSAREGGTEAFF

size: many
V: TRBV15
length: 15
J: TRBJ1-5
D: TRBD1
DNA: TGTGCCACCAGCAGGGACAGGGGAACGGGTCAGCCCCAGCATTTT
CDR3: CATSRDRGTGQPQHF

size: -
V: TRBV2
length: 14
J: TRBJ1-5
D: -
DNA: TGTGCCAGTAGTGGGGCGGGAGGTGGGCAGCCCCAGCATTTT
CDR3: CASSGAGGGQPQHF